Presented here are 30 T cell receptor beta chains from one specimen sequenced in a study of TIL therapy for anti-PD-1-resistant metastatic lung cancer. Sample time point: pre-treatment sample, taken before nivolumab and TIL therapy. The tumor samples were excised metastases, mostly pleural nodules or supraclavicular lymph nodes. The libraries were made with immunoSEQ v3. TCRdb keeps only in-frame clones here, not all; method: immunoSEQ multiplex PCR. The sample includes about 50,000 clones, roughly 70% of them seen just once. This material consisted of tumor tissue, taken at baseline. These receptors all come from a person aged 25 to 85 with non-small cell lung cancer.

The chain employs TRBV2 and TRBJ2-1, with D hard to call. Trimming stripped 7 bases from V and 0 bases from J, with 10 bases between. Germline CDR1 reads SNHLY; CDR2 reads FYNNEI. The CDR3 runs to 14 residues. In DNA, the CDR3 is TGTGCCAGCATCCCTGACGGCTCCTACAATGAGCAGTTCTTC. Its protein is CASIPDGSYNEQFF.

A few counts support this clone. V usage is TRBV15 and J usage is TRBJ1-6, with 9 bases identical to TRBD1. Per the germline V gene, CDR1 is LNHNV and CDR2 is YYDKDF (reference sequence). The CDR3 has 16 amino acids. With V trimmed by 8 bases and J by 7 bases, 12 bases remained unmatched. The CDR3 coding sequence is TGTGCCACCTCCTACGGGACAGGGATAGGGAATTCACCCCTCCACTTT. It translates to CATSYGTGIGNSPLHF. Complete variable domain (other parts from reference TRBV15 and TRBJ1-6): DAMVIQNPRYQVTQFGKPVTLSCSQTLNHNVMYWYQQKSSQAPKLLFHYYDKDFNNEADTPDNFQSRRPNTSFCFLDIRSPGLGDTAMYLCATSYGTGIGNSPLHFGNGTRLTVT.

This clone was recorded once. The CDR3 nucleotides are TGTGCCAGCAGCGTATCAGTAGAACATACCTACGAGCAGTACTTC. This encodes CASSVSVEHTYEQYF. The rearrangement uses TRBV9 and TRBJ2-7; D not resolved. The CDR3 has 15 residues. With 1 base removed from V and 2 bases from J, the gap between germline ends came to 13 bases. Looked up from germline, CDR1 is SGDLS and CDR2 is YYNGEE.

The chain uses TRBV9 and TRBJ2-1, with D hard to call. Germline V lookup: CDR1 SGDLS, CDR2 YYNGEE. The length of the CDR3 is 15 residues. Deletions cut 4 bases from V and 3 bases from J, with 14 bases between. CDR3 in amino acids: CASSSGPRGYNEQFF. The CDR3 region has the DNA TGTGCCAGCAGCTCCGGTCCCAGAGGCTACAATGAGCAGTTCTTC.

This clone was detected only a few times. The chain combines TRBV28 with TRBJ2-7; 8 bases are a match to TRBD1. CDR1 and CDR2 (germline): MDHEN, SYDVKM. The V gene end was trimmed by 10 bases and the J gene end by 2 bases; junction bases not matched to a gene: 4. The CDR3 length is 12 residues. CDR3 sequence: CATRQGTYEQYF. The CDR3 DNA reads as TGTGCCACCCGACAGGGGACCTACGAGCAGTACTTC.

The chain carries TRBV7-9 and TRBJ2-3, with 13 positions matching TRBD2. CDR3 length equals 19 residues. CDR1 SEHNR and CDR2 FQNEAQ come from the germline V gene (reference sequence). J gave up 1 base and V 4 bases, and 11 bases lay outside the gene matches. The CDR3 region has the DNA TGTGCCAGCAGCTACTCCACTAGCGGGGGGGCCATGGGCACAGATACGCAGTATTTT. Encoded protein: CASSYSTSGGAMGTDTQYF.

The V and J genes are TRBV10-3 and TRBJ2-1; TRBD2 matches 7 bases. V lost 5 bases, J lost 0 bases, and 4 bases stayed unmatched. The CDR3 length is 15 residues. Germline loops: CDR1 ENHRY, CDR2 SYGVKD. For the CDR3, the DNA is TGTGCCATCAGTAGCGGGGATAGCTCCTACAATGAGCAGTTCTTC. This translates into CAISSGDSSYNEQFF.

The genes are TRBV4-3 and TRBJ2-7; the D gene is possibly TRBD1 (6 bases). The CDR3 extends over 16 amino acids. Germline V lookup: CDR1 LGHNA, CDR2 YSLEER. With 0 bases removed from V and 6 bases from J, the gap between germline ends came to 18 bases. CDR3 nucleotide sequence: TGCGCCAGCAGCCAAGATAGGGCAGGGGCTTGGCGCGAGCAGTACTTC. Amino acid sequence: CASSQDRAGAWREQYF.

The genes are TRBV6-6 and TRBJ2-3, with D possibly being TRBD1 or TRBD2 (6 bases each). CDR1 is MNHNY and CDR2 is SVGAGI in the germline V gene (reference sequence). The CDR3 has 13 residues. Trimming cost V 6 bases and J 6 bases, with 13 bases left between them. Here the CDR3 DNA reads TGTGCCAGCAGGCCGGGGGCAAGGGATACGCAGTATTTT. Translation gives CASRPGARDTQYF.

This clone was seen more than once but under ten times. At one of its ends the junction is not consistent with the germline gene, which may arise from a read error. V is TRBV7-9 and J is TRBJ2-4; 9 bases agree with TRBD2. This CDR3 is built from 12 residues. Germline CDR1 SEHNR, CDR2 FQNEAQ (reference sequence). CDR3 coding DNA: TGTGCCAGCAGCCCCCCACTAGCGGGCTTCACCTTC. This sequence encodes CASSPPLAGFTF.

The chain carries TRBV4-1 and TRBJ2-5; D is tentatively TRBD1 or TRBD2 (6 bases each). V was clipped by 3 bases and J by 4 bases, with 15 bases between them. CDR3 length: 15 residues. Germline-derived CDR1 and CDR2 are MGHRA and YSYEKL. The chain's CDR3 is CASSQYREVRETQYF. The CDR3 coding sequence is TGCGCCAGCAGCCAGTACAGGGAGGTCAGAGAGACCCAGTACTTC.

The chain couples TRBV2 to TRBJ1-5; TRBD1 is a possible D gene (5 bases). This CDR3 region has 15 residues. The V gene lost 4 bases and the J gene lost 0 bases, with 10 bases spanning the gap. Per the germline V gene, CDR1 is SNHLY and CDR2 is FYNNEI. For the CDR3, the DNA is TGTGCCAGCAGTGGAGACAGTTATAGCAATCAGCCCCAGCATTTT. Translation: CASSGDSYSNQPQHF.

The chain employs TRBV19 and TRBJ2-2; the D gene is possibly TRBD2 (5 bases). Germline CDR1 and CDR2: LNHDA and SQIVND (reference sequence). The germline V and J ends were trimmed by 5 bases and 0 bases, with 13 bases remaining between them. The CDR3 sequence is 16 residues long. The CDR3 loop reads CASSAPSGTNTGELFF. CDR3 bases: TGTGCCAGTAGTGCCCCGAGCGGCACGAACACCGGGGAGCTGTTTTTT.

J is TRBJ2-1 and V is TRBV15; D unclear. V lost 0 bases to trimming and J lost 7 bases, with 10 bases between them. Germline CDR1 reads LNHNV; CDR2 reads YYDKDF (reference sequence). The CDR3 length is 14 residues. CDR3 sequence reads: CATSRDNLGNEQFF. The CDR3, as DNA: TGTGCCACCAGCAGAGATAATTTAGGGAATGAGCAGTTCTTC.

This clone has a single count. V and J are TRBV15 and TRBJ2-3, with a tentative D call TRBD1 (6 bases). V was clipped by 2 bases and J by 0 bases, with 9 bases between them. The germline V gene has CDR1 LNHNV and CDR2 YYDKDF (reference sequence). The CDR3 extends over 15 amino acids. In nucleotides, the CDR3 is TGTGCCACCAGCAGACGAGACAGGAGCACAGATACGCAGTATTTT. Translated, it gives CATSRRDRSTDTQYF.

This chain joins TRBV7-6 and TRBJ1-3; D remains ambiguous. Trimming left V 3 bases short and J 1 base short, with 16 bases between. Per the germline V gene, CDR1 is SGHVS and CDR2 is FNYEAQ. CDR3 size: 17 residues. CDR3 sequence (DNA): TGTGCCAGCAGCTTGGCCCAAGGGAGAGGGTCTGGAAACACCATATATTTT. This codes for CASSLAQGRGSGNTIYF.

The chain employs TRBV7-9 and TRBJ1-6, with 9 bases lining up with TRBD1. The CDR3 loop spans 15 amino acids. Germline V gene data show CDR1 as SEHNR and CDR2 as FQNEAQ (reference sequence). The ends lost 3 bases at V and 4 bases at J; junction bases unmatched: 1. This chain's CDR3 is CASSFGQGYNSPLHF. CDR3 nucleotides: TGTGCCAGCAGCTTTGGACAGGGGTATAATTCACCCCTCCACTTT.

The rearrangement joins TRBV19 to TRBJ1-3, with D perhaps matching TRBD1 (6 bases). The length of the CDR3 is 19 residues. Germline V lookup: CDR1 LNHDA, CDR2 SQIVND (reference sequence). The V end was cut by 4 bases, the J end by 0 bases, with 22 bases between. CDR3 DNA sequence: TGTGCCAGTAGTAGGGTTTTTTCTACGGGACACCGCTCTGGAAACACCATATATTTT. Translation gives CASSRVFSTGHRSGNTIYF.

J is TRBJ2-7 and V is TRBV30, with unresolved D. Trimming stripped 1 base from V and 0 bases from J, with 13 bases between. The germline V gene has CDR1 GTSNPN and CDR2 SVGIG (reference sequence). The CDR3 totals 15 residues. The CDR3, as DNA: TGTGCCTGGAGTGGGCCCACAGCGTTCTCCTACGAGCAGTACTTC. It translates to CAWSGPTAFSYEQYF.

This chain joins TRBV23-1 and TRBJ2-1, with 9 bases identical to TRBD2. TRBV23-1 is recorded as an ORF, its role being uncertain. The length of the CDR3 is 16 residues. The V segment lost 6 bases and the J segment 5 bases; nucleotides outside the gene matches: 11. Here the CDR3 DNA reads TGCGCCAGCAGGCCCTTAGGGGCGGGAGGGAACAATGAGCAGTTCTTC. It specifies CASRPLGAGGNNEQFF.

To note about this clone: This CDR3 is also generated by other DNA sequences in the sample. The chain links TRBV18 to TRBJ1-1; possible D gene TRBD1, 5 bases. V was cut by 3 bases and J by 4 bases, with 9 bases left in between. The germline gives CDR1 KGHSH, CDR2 LQKENI. The CDR3 length is 13 residues. The CDR3 coding sequence is TGTGCCAGCTCACCTCAGGGTGGCACTGAAGCTTTCTTT. This sequence encodes CASSPQGGTEAFF. Drawing the rest from reference TRBV18 and TRBJ1-1, the complete variable domain is NAGVMQNPRHLVRRRGQEARLRCSPMKGHSHVYWYRQLPEEGLKFMVYLQKENIIDESGMPKERFSAEFPKEGPSILRIQQVVRGDSAAYFCASSPQGGTEAFFGQGTRLTVV.

The rearrangement uses TRBV2 and TRBJ2-1; TRBD2 agrees at 7 bases. Trimming removed 7 bases from V and 15 bases from J; junction bases left unmatched: 12. The germline gives CDR1 SNHLY, CDR2 FYNNEI. The CDR3 has 12 residues. The CDR3 sequence: CASTEVAGVGFF. The CDR3 DNA reads as TGTGCCAGCACCGAGGTGGCGGGGGTGGGGTTCTTC.

This rearrangement joins TRBV10-2 to TRBJ2-7, with TRBD1 matching over 9 bases. The CDR3 totals 13 residues. CDR1 and CDR2 (germline): WSHSY, SAAADI. The junction had 7 bases not matched to a gene; V was cut back by 6 bases and J by 7 bases. CDR3 sequence: CASRRDRDYEQYF. Here the CDR3 DNA reads TGCGCCAGCAGGAGGGACAGGGACTATGAGCAGTACTTC.

The chain is built from TRBV7-6 and TRBJ2-3, with D unresolved. Trimming removed 2 bases from V and 3 bases from J, with 6 bases in between. In germline, CDR1 is SGHVS, CDR2 FNYEAQ. This CDR3 has 13 residues. The CDR3 DNA follows: TGTGCCAGCAGCTTATTGGTGACAGATACGCAGTATTTT. This encodes CASSLLVTDTQYF. Filled out from reference TRBV7-6 and TRBJ2-3, the complete variable domain reads GAGVSQSPRYKVTKRGQDVALRCDPISGHVSLYWYRQALGQGPEFLTYFNYEAQQDKSGLPNDRFSAERPEGSISTLTIQRTEQRDSAMYRCASSLLVTDTQYFGPGTRLTVL.

V usage is TRBV28 and J usage is TRBJ1-5; D perhaps matches TRBD1 (5 bases). Germline V gene lookup returns CDR1 MDHEN and CDR2 SYDVKM. Trimming took off 1 base at V and 9 bases at J, with 13 bases between the two ends. This CDR3 is 14 amino acids long. The CDR3 nucleotides are TGTGCCAGCAGTTTATATGGGGGAACGGGGCCCCAGCATTTT. Residues: CASSLYGGTGPQHF.

The CDR3 here is CASSGGPQETQYF. The DNA for the CDR3 is TGTGCCAGCAGCGGGGGGCCCCAAGAGACCCAGTACTTC. The rearrangement links TRBV11-3 to TRBJ2-5; D is tentatively TRBD1 or TRBD2 (6 bases each). V lost 5 bases, J lost 1 base, and 8 bases lay in between. There are 13 residues in the CDR3. Germline V gene sequence: CDR1 SGHNT, CDR2 YENEEA. The variable domain in full, completed from reference TRBV11-3 and TRBJ2-5, reads EAGVVQSPRYKIIEKKQPVAFWCNPISGHNTLYWYLQNLGQGPELLIRYENEEAVDDSQLPKDRFSAERLKGVDSTLKIQPAELGDSAVYLCASSGGPQETQYFGPGTRLLVL.

V and J are TRBV11-2 and TRBJ1-4; the D is unclear. Germline loops: CDR1 SGHAT, CDR2 FQNNGV. Trimming shortened V by 5 bases and J by 5 bases, and 6 bases separated the two germline ends. CDR3 size: 12 residues. The CDR3 protein is CASSGRNEKLFF. CDR3 nucleotide sequence: TGTGCCAGCAGCGGGCGAAATGAAAAACTGTTTTTT.

This clone was seen more than once but under ten times. V and J are TRBV7-6 and TRBJ1-2, with 12 bases identical to TRBD1. The V and J ends lost 3 bases and 4 bases, in that order; junction bases with no gene match: 3. The CDR3 spans 15 residues. Germline V gives CDR1 SGHVS, CDR2 FNYEAQ. The CDR3 region is CASSFGTGGPYGYTF. The CDR3 nucleotides are TGTGCCAGCAGCTTCGGGACAGGGGGCCCCTATGGCTACACCTTC.

This chain links TRBV5-4 with TRBJ2-3; D gene unclear. Trimming shortened V by 1 base and J by 7 bases, and 10 bases separated the two germline ends. This CDR3 is 13 amino acids long. Germline loops: CDR1 SGHNT, CDR2 YYREEE (reference sequence). CDR3 in amino acids: CASSLSGPNTQYF. As DNA, the CDR3 is TGTGCCAGCAGCTTGTCGGGTCCAAATACGCAGTATTTT.

This clone showed up just once. This chain links TRBV2 with TRBJ1-1; D unresolved. Deletions cut 5 bases from V and 1 base from J, with 11 bases between. The CDR3 has 14 residues. Looked up from germline, CDR1 is SNHLY and CDR2 is FYNNEI. The CDR3 is CASSLDPTNTEAFF. The CDR3 DNA reads as TGTGCCAGCAGTTTGGATCCCACGAACACTGAAGCTTTCTTT. The variable domain in full, with the rest retrieved from reference TRBV2 and TRBJ1-1, is EPEVTQTPSHQVTQMGQEVILRCVPISNHLYFYWYRQILGQKVEFLVSFYNNEISEKSEIFDDQFSVERPDGSNFTLKIRSTKLEDSAMYFCASSLDPTNTEAFFGQGTRLTVV.